This T cell receptor beta chain emerged from a study of monozygotic twins with inflammatory bowel disease. With the 5' RACE reads reprocessed, TCRdb shows one record per CDR3 protein and no DNA. The sample includes approximately 400,000 distinct CDR3 sequences. CDR3 size: 13 residues. Germline V gene sequence: CDR1 DFQATT, CDR2 SNEGSKA (reference sequence). What was sequenced was blood. This clonotype was obtained from a human donor with ulcerative colitis or Crohn's disease, or a healthy co-twin of an affected twin (not recorded which). The genes are TRBV20-1 and TRBJ2-7; as DNA is missing, the TRBD2 call by TCRdb cannot be tested. CDR3 protein: CSASGASGYEQYF.